This T cell receptor (beta chain) was documented in a study of cytomegalovirus exposure and HLA in healthy donors. Points on this clone: Its antigen is as yet unknown.

Researchers ran the PCR with 60 Vbeta and 13 Jbeta primers. The protocol was immunoSEQ multiplex PCR, while the TCRdb copy is restricted to in-frame clones and leaves out a portion. The table records 69,000 or so clones, 74% of them present only once. Donors were ostensibly healthy at sampling, although undocumented immune exposures were probable. General study points: TCR beta sequences numbering 15,000 to 20,000 were associated with HLA alleles at 0.05 false discovery rate in a later analysis. Relative to equally common others, HLA-associated TCR beta chains showed greater clonal expansion in a later analysis. The listing of 150 or so TCR beta chains classed them as cytomegalovirus-associated.

The germline V gene encodes CDR1 DFQATT and CDR2 SNEGSKA (reference sequence). The CDR3 runs to 10 residues. Deletions cut 4 bases from V and 4 bases from J, with 4 bases between. V usage is TRBV20-1 and J usage is TRBJ1-1; no clear D. This receptor was identified in a woman aged 55-70 years in good health and CMV-seropositive. The sample taken for sequencing was PBMCs. Here the CDR3 DNA reads TGCAGTGCTACCGGCACTGAAGCTTTCTTT. Its translation is CSATGTEAFF.